What follows are 25 T cell receptor beta chains derived from one specimen sequenced in a study of cytomegalovirus exposure and HLA in healthy donors. In the PCR, 60 Vbeta and 13 Jbeta primers were used. Assay: immunoSEQ multiplex PCR; the TCRdb copy retains only in-frame clones and omits some. Of some 90,000 clones in the sample, approximately 80% were seen once. Sequencing input: PBMCs. These receptors were collected from a woman aged 70-85 years in good health and CMV-seropositive.

This clone was seen a handful of times. The rearrangement links TRBV19 to TRBJ1-1; 7 nucleotides line up with TRBD1. The CDR3 is 15 amino acids. V was clipped by 4 bases and J by 0 bases; unmatched bases: 5. Per the germline V gene, CDR1 is LNHDA and CDR2 is SQIVND (reference sequence). The CDR3 spells CASSNQGGLNTEAFF. CDR3 in DNA: TGTGCCAGTAGTAATCAGGGGGGTTTGAACACTGAAGCTTTCTTT.

The chain couples TRBV10-3 to TRBJ2-1; the D gene is possibly TRBD2 (5 bases). Trimming stripped 10 bases from V and 7 bases from J, with 20 bases between. The CDR3 length is 14 residues. Germline-derived CDR1 and CDR2 are ENHRY and SYGVKD. CDR3 loop: CATLEVAGGNEQFF. For the CDR3, the DNA is TGTGCCACTCTGGAGGTGGCAGGCGGAAATGAGCAGTTCTTC.

With regard to this clone: The sample carries other DNA sequences with the same CDR3. The chain recombines TRBV7-2 with TRBJ1-1; 7 nucleotides agree with TRBD1. The junction had 5 bases not matched to a gene; V was cut back by 2 bases and J by 8 bases. From germline, CDR1 is SGHTA and CDR2 FQGNSA. The CDR3 extends over 13 amino acids. CDR3 sequence (DNA): TGTGCCAGCAGCTTATCAGGGGGAACCGAAGCTTTCTTT. Translating it yields CASSLSGGTEAFF.

The J gene is TRBJ1-2, the V gene TRBV4-2; 11 bases map to TRBD1. With 4 bases clipped from V and 3 bases from J, the junction kept 7 bases outside the gene matches. The CDR3 length is 16 residues. Germline V lookup: CDR1 LGHNA, CDR2 YNFKEQ. The CDR3 is CASSPADRGLDYGYTF. The CDR3 bases are TGTGCCAGCAGCCCCGCGGACAGGGGGCTGGACTATGGCTACACCTTC.

CDR3 sequence reads: CASEGRETGELFF. CDR3 nucleotide sequence: TGTGCCAGCGAGGGGCGGGAGACCGGGGAGCTGTTTTTT. This chain connects TRBV11-1 to TRBJ2-2, with 7 nucleotides matching TRBD2. The CDR3 is 13 amino acids. Germline V gives CDR1 SGHAT, CDR2 FQDESV (reference sequence). Trimming took 8 bases from V and 5 from J; bases not matched to a gene: 5. Supplemented by reference TRBV11-1 and TRBJ2-2, the full variable domain reads EAEVAQSPRYKITEKSQAVAFWCDPISGHATLYWYRQILGQGPELLVQFQDESVVDDSQLPKDRFSAERLKGVDSTLKIQPAELGDSAMYLCASEGRETGELFFGEGSRLTVL.

The V and J genes are TRBV7-2 and TRBJ1-1; D unresolved. Germline CDR1 SGHTA, CDR2 FQGNSA. Trimming took off 1 base at V and 1 base at J, with 10 bases between the two ends. CDR3 length: 15 amino acids. Here the CDR3 DNA reads TGTGCCAGCAGCTTAGAACGGGGTTGGAACACTGAAGCTTTCTTT. Translation: CASSLERGWNTEAFF. The variable domain in full, completed from reference TRBV7-2 and TRBJ1-1, reads GAGVSQSPSNKVTEKGKDVELRCDPISGHTALYWYRQSLGQGLEFLIYFQGNSAPDKSGLPSDRFSAERTGGSVSTLTIQRTQQEDSAVYLCASSLERGWNTEAFFGQGTRLTVV.

The rearrangement joins TRBV10-3 to TRBJ1-2; 9 nucleotides align to TRBD1. The CDR3 is 18 residues long. With 2 bases clipped from V and 8 bases from J, the junction kept 18 bases outside the gene matches. CDR1 ENHRY and CDR2 SYGVKD come from the germline V gene. CDR3 region: CAISEPPGTGWSDLGYTF. CDR3 in DNA: TGTGCCATCAGTGAGCCCCCGGGGACAGGGTGGAGCGACTTAGGCTACACCTTC.

The V gene is TRBV11-2, the J gene TRBJ2-5, with 12 bases aligning to TRBD1. Germline loops: CDR1 SGHAT, CDR2 FQNNGV. V lost 7 bases and J lost 4; bases outside the gene matches: 4. The CDR3 loop spans 14 amino acids. The CDR3, as DNA: TGTGCCAGCACGGGACAGGGGGCCCCAGAGACCCAGTACTTC. Encoded protein: CASTGQGAPETQYF. The complete variable domain, with remaining parts taken from reference TRBV11-2 and TRBJ2-5, reads EAGVAQSPRYKIIEKRQSVAFWCNPISGHATLYWYQQILGQGPKLLIQFQNNGVVDDSQLPKDRFSAERLKGVDSTLKIQPAKLEDSAVYLCASTGQGAPETQYFGPGTRLLVL.

The chain uses TRBV9 and TRBJ2-2, with a weak D call TRBD2 (5 bases). CDR1 SGDLS and CDR2 YYNGEE come from the germline V gene. CDR3 length equals 15 residues. The V end was cut by 1 base, the J end by 0 bases, with 7 bases between. The CDR3 DNA sequence: TGTGCCAGCAGCGTACCCGGGGCGAACACCGGGGAGCTGTTTTTT. Its translation is CASSVPGANTGELFF.

The J gene is TRBJ2-1, the V gene TRBV4-3, with 10 bases matching TRBD1. The germline gives CDR1 LGHNA, CDR2 YSLEER. The CDR3 loop spans 17 amino acids. Trimming took 5 bases from V and 7 from J; bases not matched to a gene: 14. The CDR3 here is CASSYRPGTGAGNEQFF. CDR3 sequence (DNA): TGCGCCAGCAGCTATAGACCCGGGACAGGGGCAGGGAATGAGCAGTTCTTC.

V gene TRBV6-1 combines with J gene TRBJ1-2, with 7 bases matching TRBD1. Trimming removed 6 bases from V and 7 bases from J; junction bases left unmatched: 14. The CDR3 sequence is 15 residues long. The V gene's germline CDR1 is MNHNS and CDR2 SASEGT. The CDR3 bases are TGTGCCAGCAGCGCTAGACAGGGCCCTATGTCTGGCTACACCTTC. It is translated as CASSARQGPMSGYTF.

This clone has more than one count but fewer than ten. The chain recombines TRBV28 with TRBJ1-1; D perhaps matches TRBD1 (6 bases). The germline V and J ends were trimmed by 5 bases and 3 bases, with 13 bases remaining between them. The germline V gene has CDR1 MDHEN and CDR2 SYDVKM. The CDR3 runs 14 residues. The CDR3 sequence is CASSTPDRHTEAFF. The DNA of the CDR3 is TGTGCCAGCAGTACCCCAGACAGGCACACTGAAGCTTTCTTT.

J is TRBJ2-2 and V is TRBV11-3, with 11 bases lining up with TRBD2. V was clipped by 4 bases and J by 3 bases; unmatched bases: 4. This CDR3 region has 16 residues. Looked up from germline, CDR1 is SGHNT and CDR2 is YENEEA. CDR3 in DNA: TGTGCCAGCAGCTCTTTAGCGGGAGGGGACACCGGGGAGCTGTTTTTT. It specifies CASSSLAGGDTGELFF.

The rearrangement uses TRBV23-1 and TRBJ1-6; 8 bases map to TRBD1. TRBV23-1 falls under the ORF class, with uncertain function. This CDR3 contains 16 residues. J lost 6 bases, V lost 4 bases, and 8 bases had no gene match. CDR3 in DNA: TGCGCCAGCAGTCCTGGACAGGGATTCACTAATTCACCCCTCCACTTT. It specifies CASSPGQGFTNSPLHF.

The rearrangement links TRBV7-2 to TRBJ2-7; a weak D match, TRBD2 (6 bases). The CDR3 loop spans 16 amino acids. V lost 5 bases and J lost 4, with 21 bases in between. The germline CDR1 and CDR2 sequences are SGHTA and FQGNSA. CDR3 bases: TGTGCCAGCAGCCCCAAGGGAGGCGGGGAATATTACGAGCAGTACTTC. This sequence encodes CASSPKGGGEYYEQYF.

This chain joins TRBV15 and TRBJ2-1, with 8 bases identical to TRBD1. This CDR3 spans 13 amino acids. Germline-derived CDR1 and CDR2 are LNHNV and YYDKDF (reference sequence). The V and J ends lost 5 bases and 7 bases, in that order; junction bases with no gene match: 4. The CDR3 sequence is CATSVGQGNEQFF. CDR3 DNA sequence: TGTGCCACCAGCGTCGGACAGGGAAATGAGCAGTTCTTC.

CDR3 protein: CASSRGGLLSTDTQYF. CDR3 sequence (DNA): TGTGCCAGCAGCCGGGGGGGTCTCCTGAGCACAGATACGCAGTATTTT. V gene TRBV7-6 combines with J gene TRBJ2-3; 8 bases are a match to TRBD2. This CDR3 has 16 residues. Per germline, CDR1 SGHVS and CDR2 FNYEAQ. J was trimmed by 0 bases and V by 5 bases; bases with no gene match: 7.

This chain uses TRBV15 with TRBJ2-5; possible D gene TRBD2, 6 bases. V was cut by 0 bases and J by 5 bases, with 19 bases left in between. This CDR3 contains 17 residues. Per the germline V gene, CDR1 is LNHNV and CDR2 is YYDKDF (reference sequence). The CDR3 sequence: CATSRDLAGPIGETQYF. Written as DNA, the CDR3 is TGTGCCACCAGCAGAGATCTGGCGGGACCGATTGGGGAGACCCAGTACTTC.

The chain combines TRBV11-3 with TRBJ2-2, with a tentative D call TRBD2 (7 bases). The CDR3 contains 14 residues. Trimming shortened V by 3 bases and J by 5 bases, and 10 bases separated the two germline ends. Germline assignment: CDR1 SGHNT and CDR2 YENEEA. The chain's CDR3 is CASSFGGRTGELFF. As DNA, the CDR3 is TGTGCCAGCAGCTTCGGGGGGCGGACCGGGGAGCTGTTTTTT.

This clone was observed once. The rearrangement uses TRBV7-9 and TRBJ2-3; D is undetermined. The V and J ends lost 4 bases and 6 bases respectively, with 11 bases between them. The CDR3 has 13 amino acids. CDR1 and CDR2 from the germline V gene are SEHNR and FQNEAQ (reference sequence). This chain's CDR3 is CASSSGSADTQYF. The CDR3 DNA follows: TGTGCCAGCAGCTCCGGGTCGGCGGATACGCAGTATTTT.

The chain has TRBV19 and TRBJ2-5, with D unclear. The CDR3 consists of 13 residues. Germline CDR1 is LNHDA and CDR2 is SQIVND (reference sequence). Trimming shortened V by 4 bases and J by 3 bases, and 9 bases separated the two germline ends. The CDR3 nucleotides are TGTGCCAGTAGTAACAGCCTGAAAGAGACCCAGTACTTC. This encodes CASSNSLKETQYF.

The rearrangement uses TRBV10-3 and TRBJ2-6, with a tentative D call TRBD1 (6 bases). This CDR3 has 18 amino acids. Trimming stripped 2 bases from V and 0 bases from J, with 14 bases between. The germline V gene has CDR1 ENHRY and CDR2 SYGVKD. CDR3 coding DNA: TGTGCCATCAGTGAGAAGTTAGGACAGAGCTCTGGGGCCAACGTCCTGACTTTC. It translates to CAISEKLGQSSGANVLTF.

The rearrangement links TRBV18 to TRBJ1-1; 9 nucleotides match TRBD1. This CDR3 is built from 14 residues. Germline assignment: CDR1 KGHSH and CDR2 LQKENI. The V and J ends lost 5 bases and 1 base, in that order; junction bases with no gene match: 2. CDR3 protein: CASSGQGTNTEAFF. The CDR3 DNA is TGTGCCAGCTCAGGACAGGGGACGAACACTGAAGCTTTCTTT.

This clone occurred a few times. The chain uses TRBV6-5 and TRBJ1-2; the match to TRBD1 covers 8 bases. This CDR3 is 13 amino acids long. The germline CDR1 and CDR2 sequences are MNHEY and SVGAGI. J was trimmed by 4 bases and V by 5 bases; bases with no gene match: 3. The CDR3 DNA reads as TGTGCCAGCAGTCCGACAGGGGCCTATGGCTACACCTTC. Residues: CASSPTGAYGYTF.

The chain has TRBV7-9 and TRBJ2-7; 9 nucleotides agree with TRBD1. Germline V gene data show CDR1 as SEHNR and CDR2 as FQNEAQ (reference sequence). J gave up 5 bases and V 3 bases, and 8 bases lay outside the gene matches. CDR3 size: 15 residues. This CDR3 reads CASSLSTGGLDEQYF. CDR3 coding DNA: TGTGCCAGCAGCTTGTCGACAGGGGGGCTAGACGAGCAGTACTTC.